Below, 25 T cell receptor beta chains from the same sample are listed, as sequenced in a study of shared clonotypes between healthy human individuals. Assay: immunoSEQ multiplex PCR; the TCRdb copy retains only in-frame clones and omits some. There are 550,000 to 600,000 clones in the sample; about 98% occur only once, and less than 0.35% lies in the top ten. CD45RO-negative CD8 cells positively selected for CCR7 made up the naive population, which excluded terminally differentiated effector memory CD45RA+ cells. The specimen was naive CD8+ T cells sorted from blood. The origin of the receptors is a man aged 25 to 40 in good health.

The V and J genes are TRBV27 and TRBJ2-7, with 11 positions matching TRBD1. Germline CDR1 is MNHEY and CDR2 is SMNVEV (reference sequence). The V and J ends lost 5 bases and 5 bases, in that order; junction bases with no gene match: 5. The CDR3 length is 14 residues. The CDR3 bases are TGTGCCAGCAGTGCCGGGACAGGGGGTAACGAGCAGTACTTC. It encodes CASSAGTGGNEQYF.

The chain employs TRBV14 and TRBJ2-7, with 11 bases matching TRBD1. Trimming cost V 6 bases and J 5 bases; bases outside gene matches: 12. This CDR3 is 16 amino acids long. The germline CDR1 and CDR2 sequences are SGHDN and FVKESK. CDR3 loop: CASSPLGTGGPDEQYF. In nucleotides, the CDR3 is TGTGCCAGCAGTCCCCTCGGGACAGGGGGACCGGACGAGCAGTACTTC. Drawing the rest from reference TRBV14 and TRBJ2-7, the complete variable domain is EAGVTQFPSHSVIEKGQTVTLRCDPISGHDNLYWYRRVMGKEIKFLLHFVKESKQDESGMPNNRFLAERTGGTYSTLKVQPAELEDSGVYFCASSPLGTGGPDEQYFGPGTRLTVT.

Here the CDR3 reads CASSQGASGRASYEQYF. The CDR3 coding sequence is TGCGCCAGCAGCCAAGGTGCTAGCGGGAGGGCTTCCTACGAGCAGTACTTC. This rearrangement joins TRBV4-3 to TRBJ2-7; 12 nucleotides align to TRBD2. Germline CDR1 reads LGHNA; CDR2 reads YSLEER. Trimming cost V 1 base and J 1 base; bases outside gene matches: 5. The CDR3 has 17 amino acids.

The genes are TRBV7-6 and TRBJ1-1; no firm D call. V lost 1 base, J lost 3 bases, and 6 bases lay in between. There are 13 residues in the CDR3. Germline V gene lookup returns CDR1 SGHVS and CDR2 FNYEAQ. CDR3 nucleotide sequence: TGTGCCAGCAGCTTAGGGTACGACACTGAAGCTTTCTTT. Translating gives CASSLGYDTEAFF.

The chain is built from TRBV14 and TRBJ2-2; 9 nucleotides match TRBD2. The length of the CDR3 is 16 residues. In germline, CDR1 is SGHDN, CDR2 FVKESK. J was trimmed by 5 bases and V by 4 bases; bases with no gene match: 8. CDR3 nucleotides: TGTGCCAGCAGCCGGCCGCGGGAGGGCCTGACCGGGGAGCTGTTTTTT. Translation: CASSRPREGLTGELFF.

The rearrangement links TRBV6-6 to TRBJ2-1; D unresolved. Trimming left V 5 bases short and J 1 base short, with 9 bases between. Germline lookup yields CDR1 MNHNY and CDR2 SVGAGI (reference sequence). The CDR3 is 14 amino acids. The CDR3 nucleotides are TGTGCCAGCAGTGACTGGAAATCCTACAATGAGCAGTTCTTC. Translation gives CASSDWKSYNEQFF.

CDR3 loop: CASSLVNYEQYF. CDR3 nucleotides: TGTGCCAGCAGCTTAGTAAACTACGAGCAGTACTTC. The gene calls are TRBV7-9 and TRBJ2-7, with D unclear. CDR3 size: 12 residues. Germline-derived CDR1 and CDR2 are SEHNR and FQNEAQ (reference sequence). V was shortened by 1 base and J by 3 bases, with 4 bases between the two germline ends.

This chain joins TRBV25-1 and TRBJ2-1; D gene uncertain. Per the germline V gene, CDR1 is MGHDK and CDR2 is SYGVNS. Trimming removed 1 base at V and 8 bases at J, with 9 bases between. This CDR3 has 13 amino acids. The CDR3: CASSEWTFHEQFF. CDR3 DNA sequence: TGTGCCAGCAGTGAATGGACCTTCCATGAGCAGTTCTTC.

J is TRBJ2-1 and V is TRBV27; D is ambiguous. The germline CDR1 and CDR2 sequences are MNHEY and SMNVEV (reference sequence). The CDR3 is 14 residues long. V was pared by 4 bases and J by 5 bases, with 12 bases between. The CDR3 bases are TGTGCCAGCAGTTACCTTTCTGACCACAATGAGCAGTTCTTC. This encodes CASSYLSDHNEQFF.

The V call is TRBV28, the J call TRBJ2-2; the match to TRBD2 covers 7 bases. Trimming took 8 bases from V and 6 from J; bases not matched to a gene: 3. CDR3 length equals 12 residues. Germline V gives CDR1 MDHEN, CDR2 SYDVKM. The CDR3 reads CASSRESGELFF. The CDR3, as DNA: TGTGCCAGCTCGCGGGAGTCCGGGGAGCTGTTTTTT. The whole variable domain, filled in from reference TRBV28 and TRBJ2-2, reads DVKVTQSSRYLVKRTGEKVFLECVQDMDHENMFWYRQDPGLGLRLIYFSYDVKMKEKGDIPEGYSVSREKKERFSLILESASTNQTSMYLCASSRESGELFFGEGSRLTVL.

The V and J genes are TRBV5-1 and TRBJ2-3; 7 bases are a match to TRBD1. This CDR3 spans 15 amino acids. V was clipped by 4 bases and J by 2 bases; unmatched bases: 7. Germline loops: CDR1 SGHRS, CDR2 YFSETQ. As DNA, the CDR3 is TGCGCCAGCAGCCCCCGGACAGGCTTCACAGATACGCAGTATTTT. It is translated as CASSPRTGFTDTQYF.

In the case of this clone: At the DNA level, this CDR3 is encoded by other sequences in the same sample as well. The chain joins TRBV9 to TRBJ1-2; 7 bases align to TRBD1. The V gene end was trimmed by 0 bases and the J gene end by 3 bases; junction bases not matched to a gene: 2. This CDR3 contains 14 residues. Per germline, CDR1 SGDLS and CDR2 YYNGEE. The CDR3 sequence: CASSVGGGDYGYTF. The CDR3 DNA sequence: TGTGCCAGCAGCGTAGGAGGGGGCGACTATGGCTACACCTTC. Based on the CDR3 plus reference TRBV9 and TRBJ1-2, the full variable domain is DSGVTQTPKHLITATGQRVTLRCSPRSGDLSVYWYQQSLDQGLQFLIQYYNGEERAKGNILERFSAQQFPDLHSELNLSSLELGDSALYFCASSVGGGDYGYTFGSGTRLTVV.

This clone was seen once. The chain carries TRBV7-2 and TRBJ2-5; 9 bases line up with TRBD1. This CDR3 spans 14 amino acids. After removal of 5 bases from V and 3 bases from J, the junction contained 4 bases not matched to a gene. CDR1 and CDR2 (germline): SGHTA, FQGNSA. The chain's CDR3 is CASSPRDREETQYF. The CDR3 bases are TGTGCCAGCAGCCCTAGGGACAGGGAAGAGACCCAGTACTTC.

This CDR3 is CASSQNNRAAHYEQFF. DNA for the CDR3: TGTGCCAGCAGCCAGAATAACAGAGCTGCCCACTATGAGCAGTTCTTC. V gene TRBV9 combines with J gene TRBJ2-1; no clear D gene. V was clipped by 4 bases and J by 8 bases, with 22 bases between them. CDR1 is SGDLS and CDR2 is YYNGEE in the germline V gene. This CDR3 contains 16 residues.

This clone was recorded a few times. The rearrangement joins TRBV7-9 to TRBJ2-1; 9 bases map to TRBD1. The length of the CDR3 is 15 residues. Trimming took 2 bases from V and 4 from J; bases not matched to a gene: 3. Germline-derived CDR1 and CDR2 are SEHNR and FQNEAQ (reference sequence). CDR3 in amino acids: CASSLPGTGYNEQFF. The CDR3 region has the DNA TGTGCCAGCAGCTTACCCGGGACAGGGTACAATGAGCAGTTCTTC.

The chain links TRBV11-2 to TRBJ2-5; TRBD2 matches at 7 bases. The CDR3 is 15 residues long. Germline values: CDR1 SGHAT, CDR2 FQNNGV. V gave up 6 bases and J gave up 1 base; unmatched junction bases: 8. The CDR3 reads CASRPLSGRQETQYF. The CDR3 region has the DNA TGTGCCAGCAGACCTCTTAGCGGGCGCCAAGAGACCCAGTACTTC.

This clone has a single count. The chain has TRBV6-1 and TRBJ2-1; 14 positions match TRBD2. This CDR3 has 19 residues. After removal of 3 bases from V and 1 base from J, the junction contained 8 bases not matched to a gene. The germline gives CDR1 MNHNS, CDR2 SASEGT. This CDR3 is CASSDPTSGRVTSYNEQFF. The DNA for the CDR3 is TGTGCCAGCAGTGACCCGACTAGCGGGAGGGTGACGTCCTACAATGAGCAGTTCTTC.

The count of this clone is one. Additional DNA sequences in this sample encode the identical CDR3. This chain joins TRBV5-6 and TRBJ2-1; D remains ambiguous. Germline CDR1 reads SGHDT; CDR2 reads YYEEEE. V was shortened by 4 bases and J by 7 bases, with 6 bases between the two germline ends. CDR3 length equals 11 residues. CDR3 nucleotide sequence: TGTGCCAGCAGCCTCCTGAATGAGCAGTTCTTC. Protein product: CASSLLNEQFF.

CDR3 amino acids: CSVDSTGGHGYTF. The CDR3 nucleotides read TGCAGCGTTGACTCGACAGGGGGACATGGCTACACCTTC. The chain uses TRBV29-1 and TRBJ1-2, with TRBD1 matching over 9 bases. The ends lost 3 bases at V and 6 bases at J; junction bases unmatched: 5. The CDR3 consists of 13 residues. Per the germline V gene, CDR1 is SQVTM and CDR2 is ANQGSEA.

The V and J genes are TRBV27 and TRBJ2-7, with 8 bases fitting TRBD1. V lost 3 bases to trimming and J lost 4 bases; unmatched junction nucleotides: 8. The CDR3 loop spans 15 amino acids. CDR1 is MNHEY, CDR2 SMNVEV, per germline (reference sequence). Here the CDR3 reads CASSLGPGGKYEQYF. The CDR3 bases are TGTGCCAGCAGTTTGGGGCCAGGGGGCAAGTACGAGCAGTACTTC.

The chain couples TRBV27 to TRBJ2-7; D is undetermined. This CDR3 has 13 amino acids. Trimming cost V 10 bases and J 1 base, with 14 bases left between them. Looked up from germline, CDR1 is MNHEY and CDR2 is SMNVEV (reference sequence). This CDR3 is CATLSADSYEQYF. The CDR3 coding sequence is TGTGCCACCCTCAGCGCAGATTCCTACGAGCAGTACTTC.

The chain is built from TRBV9 and TRBJ2-2; D uncertain. The CDR3 totals 16 residues. Looked up from germline, CDR1 is SGDLS and CDR2 is YYNGEE. Trimming took off 3 bases at V and 1 base at J, with 13 bases between the two ends. CDR3 coding DNA: TGTGCCAGCAGCGCCTTCGGGTTAAGGAACACCGGGGAGCTGTTTTTT. It yields the protein CASSAFGLRNTGELFF. The variable domain in full, with the rest retrieved from reference TRBV9 and TRBJ2-2, is DSGVTQTPKHLITATGQRVTLRCSPRSGDLSVYWYQQSLDQGLQFLIQYYNGEERAKGNILERFSAQQFPDLHSELNLSSLELGDSALYFCASSAFGLRNTGELFFGEGSRLTVL.

The chain links TRBV7-9 to TRBJ2-7; D possibly matches TRBD1 or TRBD2 (6 bases each). V was trimmed by 4 bases and J by 7 bases, leaving 23 bases between them. The CDR3 totals 16 residues. CDR1 SEHNR and CDR2 FQNEAQ come from the germline V gene (reference sequence). The CDR3 sequence is CASSSLYGGHYWEQYF. The CDR3 DNA is TGTGCCAGCAGCTCCCTATACGGGGGCCACTACTGGGAGCAGTACTTC.

The chain combines TRBV18 with TRBJ2-7; no clear D gene. Between the trimmed V and J ends, which lost 1 base and 5 bases, there was a span of 12 bases. CDR3 length equals 14 residues. Germline V gene data show CDR1 as KGHSH and CDR2 as LQKENI. The CDR3 sequence: CASSPRSVPDEQYF. In nucleotides, the CDR3 is TGTGCCAGCTCACCACGGAGCGTGCCGGACGAGCAGTACTTC.

This chain links TRBV10-1 with TRBJ1-1; 7 bases fit TRBD1. Germline CDR1 is WNHNN and CDR2 is SYGVQD (reference sequence). The junction had 11 bases not matched to a gene; V was cut back by 0 bases and J by 7 bases. This CDR3 contains 16 residues. CDR3: CASSESEIGQAGEAFF. CDR3 DNA: TGCGCCAGCAGTGAGTCGGAAATCGGACAGGCGGGTGAAGCTTTCTTT.